This T cell receptor beta chain came from a study of T cells after yellow fever vaccination. Overall study results and limits: A large majority of primary-vaccination clones showed up again after the booster (roughly 96% CD4, roughly 91% CD8).

This CDR3 region has 11 residues. The V gene's germline CDR1 is SQVTM and CDR2 ANQGSEA. The V end lost 5 bases, the J end lost 8 bases, and 10 bases lay between the germline ends. This clonotype was picked up many times. As yet, its antigen is unknown. The TCR cDNA carried a universal primer site and UMIs from 5'RACE template switching. TCRdb called the 5' RACE reads again in MiXCR, with one record for every CDR3 protein. The repertoire holds 140,000 to 150,000 distinct CDR3 sequences, with 6.6% as singletons. This clonotype was obtained from a man aged 30 to 45 who received the YFV17D yellow fever vaccine. This specimen was CD4+ T cells sorted from PBMCs, taken 10 days after the yellow fever booster vaccination. This chain uses TRBV29-1 with TRBJ2-1; D may correspond to TRBD1 or TRBD2 (5 bases each). CDR3 bases: TGCAGCGTTCGTCAGGGACATGAGCAGTTCTTC. Amino acids: CSVRQGHEQFF.